These T cell receptor beta chains were read from a single sample in a study of shared clonotypes between healthy human individuals. TCRdb's copy holds only in-frame clones and misses some; the assay was immunoSEQ multiplex PCR. The table records some 450,000 clones, 77% of them present only once. The sample consisted of PBMCs. The origin of the receptors is a woman aged 40 to 50 in good health. Some clones in this sample may be carry-over from other donors' samples. CDR3s include the opening cysteine and the closing phenylalanine or tryptophan. A D gene is named only where the DNA matches it firmly. The size field is filled for only some rows; it gives once, few, many or a size class.

d_call j_call v_call cdr3_length clone_size cdr3_aa cdr3_nt
NA TRBJ1-1 TRBV5-1 14 NA CASSLETQNTEAFF TGCGCCAGCAGCTTGGAGACACAGAACACTGAAGCTTTCTTT
NA TRBJ2-3 TRBV5-1 15 NA CASSLEPGARGTQYF TGCGCCAGCAGCTTGGAGCCAGGGGCCCGGGGTACGCAGTATTTT
TRBD2 TRBJ2-3 TRBV4-3 17 NA CASSQEVPGGPIDTQYF TGCGCCAGCAGCCAAGAGGTACCGGGAGGGCCAATAGATACGCAGTATTTT
TRBD2 TRBJ2-1 TRBV19 14 NA CASRLAGVRNEQFF TGTGCCAGTAGGCTAGCGGGAGTCCGCAATGAGCAGTTCTTC
NA TRBJ2-1 TRBV7-9 15 NA CASSSASLDLPRQFF TGTGCCAGCAGCTCGGCTTCCCTAGACCTTCCCCGGCAGTTCTTC
NA TRBJ1-3 TRBV25-1 14 NA CAAIGGAPRNTIYF TGTGCCGCCATTGGGGGGGCGCCTAGAAACACCATATATTTT
NA TRBJ2-7 TRBV5-6 13 NA CASSRPGTYEQYF TGTGCCAGCAGCCGCCCAGGGACATACGAGCAGTACTTC
NA TRBJ1-1 TRBV10-3 13 few CAISEPGQSKAFF TGTGCCATCAGTGAGCCAGGACAAAGTAAAGCTTTCTTT
TRBD2 TRBJ2-3 TRBV7-3 14 few CASSLAGATDTQYF TGTGCCAGCAGCTTAGCGGGAGCCACAGATACGCAGTATTTT
NA TRBJ1-2 TRBV4-2 14 once CASSQGAVNYGYTF TGTGCCAGCAGCCAAGGGGCTGTTAACTATGGCTACACCTTC
NA TRBJ2-5 TRBV27 13 NA CASRGDGQETQYF TGTGCCAGCAGAGGGGACGGCCAAGAGACCCAGTACTTC
TRBD2 TRBJ2-7 TRBV7-9 15 NA CASSRGTSGTYEQYF TGTGCCAGCAGCCGCGGGACTAGCGGAACCTACGAGCAGTACTTC
TRBD1 TRBJ2-5 TRBV30 14 NA CAWSGQGEQETQYF TGTGCCTGGAGTGGACAGGGAGAGCAAGAGACCCAGTACTTC
TRBD2 TRBJ2-7 TRBV9 14 NA CASSVGLAGYEQYF TGTGCCAGCAGCGTAGGGCTAGCGGGATACGAGCAGTACTTC
TRBD2 TRBJ2-2 TRBV9 17 NA CASSGWGSGINTGELFF TGTGCCAGCAGCGGGTGGGGTAGCGGGATTAACACCGGGGAGCTGTTTTTT
NA TRBJ2-6 TRBV28 13 NA CASSDPGANVLTF TGTGCCAGCAGCGACCCTGGGGCCAACGTCCTGACTTTC
TRBD2 TRBJ2-1 TRBV7-9 16 NA CASSLTSGRFNNEQFF TGTGCCAGCAGCTTGACTAGCGGGAGGTTCAACAATGAGCAGTTCTTC
TRBD1 TRBJ1-2 TRBV9 14 NA CASSEGTGRYGYTF TGTGCCAGCAGCGAGGGGACAGGCCGCTATGGCTACACCTTC
NA TRBJ2-7 TRBV5-1 13 once CASSLDSLYEQYF TGCGCCAGCAGCTTGGATTCCCTCTACGAGCAGTACTTC
NA TRBJ2-7 TRBV11-3 13 NA CASSLDGKRELYF TGTGCCAGCAGCTTAGATGGGAAAAGGGAATTGTACTTC
TRBD2 TRBJ2-5 TRBV13 16 NA CASSLRLAGEQETQYF TGTGCCAGCAGCCTCAGACTAGCGGGGGAACAAGAGACCCAGTACTTC
TRBD2 TRBJ2-5 TRBV27 19 few CASRNADSLGLAGGLIEYF TGTGCCAGCAGAAACGCGGACTCCCTGGGACTAGCGGGAGGGTTGATCGAGTACTTC
NA TRBJ2-5 TRBV11-2 14 NA CASSLPTGQETQYF TGTGCCAGCAGCTTACCAACAGGCCAAGAGACCCAGTACTTC
TRBD1 TRBJ2-2 TRBV27 14 NA CASRQGIVTGELFF TGTGCCAGCAGACAGGGGATCGTCACCGGGGAGCTGTTTTTT
NA TRBJ2-7 TRBV6-1 13 NA CASSESEIYEQYF TGTGCCAGCAGTGAGTCGGAAATCTACGAGCAGTACTTC
TRBD1 TRBJ2-7 TRBV28 13 NA CASRQGPSYEQYF TGTGCCAGCAGACAGGGGCCCTCCTACGAGCAGTACTTC
NA TRBJ2-1 TRBV27 17 few CASSLSGSSFGVGEQFF TGTGCCAGCAGTTTATCCGGCAGTTCCTTTGGGGTCGGGGAGCAGTTCTTC
TRBD1 TRBJ1-1 TRBV10-3 13 NA CAISGGPGTEAFF TGTGCCATATCAGGGGGTCCGGGGACTGAAGCTTTCTTT
TRBD2 TRBJ2-5 TRBV2 16 NA CASSIAGLAGQETQYF TGTGCCAGCAGCATTGCTGGACTAGCGGGACAAGAGACCCAGTACTTC
NA TRBJ1-2 TRBV2 11 NA CASSVQYGYTF TGTGCCAGCAGTGTGCAGTATGGCTACACCTTC
NA TRBJ1-4 TRBV7-2 14 NA CASSRGARNEKLFF TGTGCCAGCAGCCGAGGGGCCAGAAATGAAAAACTGTTTTTT
NA TRBJ2-3 TRBV7-2 13 NA CASSARSADTQYF TGTGCCAGCAGCGCCCGAAGCGCAGATACGCAGTATTTT
NA TRBJ2-7 TRBV11-2 15 once CASSLMSGTSYEQYF TGTGCCAGCAGCTTAATGAGCGGAACCTCCTACGAGCAGTACTTC
NA TRBJ1-2 TRBV5-4 14 NA CASRETGEAAGYTF TGTGCCAGCAGAGAGACCGGGGAGGCAGCTGGCTACACCTTC
TRBD1 TRBJ2-2 TRBV2 15 NA CASSAGQGGTGELFF TGTGCCAGCAGTGCCGGACAGGGAGGCACCGGGGAGCTGTTTTTT
TRBD1 TRBJ2-5 TRBV6-6 15 NA CASRETGGPQETQYF TGTGCCAGCAGAGAGACAGGGGGGCCCCAAGAGACCCAGTACTTC
NA TRBJ1-1 TRBV19 14 once CASSIQSRNTEAFF TGTGCCAGTAGTATACAGTCCAGGAACACTGAAGCTTTCTTT
TRBD2 TRBJ2-1 TRBV7-3 16 NA CASSLLTSGRPNEQFF TGTGCCAGCAGCCTACTGACTAGCGGGAGACCTAATGAGCAGTTCTTC
NA TRBJ1-4 TRBV28 13 NA CASSPSAGEKLFF TGTGCCAGCAGCCCTTCCGCCGGGGAAAAACTGTTTTTT
NA TRBJ1-1 TRBV7-6 15 NA CASSLGIRMNTEAFF TGTGCCAGCAGCTTAGGGATCCGCATGAACACTGAAGCTTTCTTT
NA TRBJ2-3 TRBV9 13 NA CASSPRLADTQYF TGTGCCAGCAGCCCCCGACTGGCAGATACGCAGTATTTT
TRBD1 TRBJ1-5 TRBV7-8 14 NA CASSFGQGNQPQHF TGTGCCAGCAGCTTCGGACAGGGAAATCAGCCCCAGCATTTT
TRBD2 TRBJ2-3 TRBV7-3 17 NA CASSLTVTSGRTDTQYF TGTGCCAGCAGCTTAACAGTGACTAGCGGTCGCACAGATACGCAGTATTTT
NA TRBJ1-4 TRBV28 14 NA CASSSPGGELGLFF TGTGCCAGCAGTTCGCCGGGGGGGGAACTTGGGCTGTTTTTT
NA TRBJ2-1 TRBV13 14 NA CASSRAGVRNEQFF TGTGCCAGCAGCCGGGCAGGGGTTCGGAATGAGCAGTTCTTC
TRBD1 TRBJ2-3 TRBV11-3 14 NA CASSYGTGRGTQYF TGTGCCAGCAGCTATGGGACAGGCCGGGGTACGCAGTATTTT
NA TRBJ2-7 TRBV4-3 15 NA CASSQDHRDRGEQYF TGCGCCAGCAGCCAAGATCACAGGGACCGTGGCGAGCAGTACTTC
NA TRBJ1-2 TRBV2 12 many CASRGSNYGYTF TGTGCCAGCAGGGGCAGTAACTATGGCTACACCTTC
TRBD2 TRBJ2-3 TRBV29-1 13 few CSVEPSGADTQYF TGCAGCGTTGAGCCTAGCGGGGCAGATACGCAGTATTTT